The entry that follows covers one TCR beta chain sequence. The data were obtained in a study of cytomegalovirus exposure and HLA in healthy donors. The CDR3 is 15 amino acids. V was clipped by 4 bases and J by 2 bases, with 13 bases between them. Germline lookup yields CDR1 LGHNA and CDR2 YNFKEQ. Use of 60 Vbeta and 13 Jbeta primers characterized the PCR. Repertoires were generated with immunoSEQ multiplex PCR, while TCRdb's copy carries only in-frame clones and drops some. Of 150,000 to 200,000 clones listed, around 80% were seen once; the top ten hold roughly an eighth. The source material was PBMCs. V is TRBV4-2 and J is TRBJ2-3; no clear D. The clonotype originates from a woman between 50 and 59 years old in good health and CMV-seropositive. DNA of the CDR3: TGTGCCAGCAGCCCCTTCTACCCCCACACAGATACGCAGTATTTT. Amino acid sequence: CASSPFYPHTDTQYF.